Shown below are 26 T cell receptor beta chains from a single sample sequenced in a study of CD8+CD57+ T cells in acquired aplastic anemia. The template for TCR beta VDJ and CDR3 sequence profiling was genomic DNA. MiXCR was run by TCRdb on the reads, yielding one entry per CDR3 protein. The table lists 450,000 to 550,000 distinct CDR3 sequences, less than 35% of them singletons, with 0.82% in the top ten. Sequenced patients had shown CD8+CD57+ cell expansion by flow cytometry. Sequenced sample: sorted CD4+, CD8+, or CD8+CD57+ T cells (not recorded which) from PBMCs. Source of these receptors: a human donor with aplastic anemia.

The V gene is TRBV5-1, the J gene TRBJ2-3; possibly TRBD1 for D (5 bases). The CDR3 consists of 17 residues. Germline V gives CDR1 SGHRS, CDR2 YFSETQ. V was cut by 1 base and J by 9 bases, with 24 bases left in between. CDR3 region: CASSLLSVRAGLATQYF. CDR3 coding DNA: TGCGCCAGCAGCTTGCTATCAGTTCGGGCAGGGTTGGCGACGCAGTATTTT.

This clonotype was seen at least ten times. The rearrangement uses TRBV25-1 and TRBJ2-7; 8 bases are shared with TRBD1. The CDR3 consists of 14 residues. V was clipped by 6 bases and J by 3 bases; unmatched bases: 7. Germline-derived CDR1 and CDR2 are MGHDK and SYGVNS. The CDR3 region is CASRDRGSFYEQYF. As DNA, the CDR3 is TGTGCCAGCAGAGACAGGGGAAGTTTCTACGAGCAGTACTTC.

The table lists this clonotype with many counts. The CDR3, as DNA: TGTGCCAAACGCGACAGCCGCTTTACAGATACGCAGTATTTT. Translating gives CAKRDSRFTDTQYF. The chain is built from TRBV2 and TRBJ2-3; TRBD1 might be the D (5 bases). The germline CDR1 and CDR2 sequences are SNHLY and FYNNEI. This CDR3 contains 14 residues. V lost 10 bases to trimming and J lost 3 bases, with 17 bases between them.

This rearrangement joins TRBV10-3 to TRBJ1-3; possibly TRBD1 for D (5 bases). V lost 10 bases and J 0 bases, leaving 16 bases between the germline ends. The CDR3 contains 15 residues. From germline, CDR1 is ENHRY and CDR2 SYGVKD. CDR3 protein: CANLRDLFSGNTIYF. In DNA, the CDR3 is TGTGCCAACCTCCGGGACCTTTTCTCTGGAAACACCATATATTTT.

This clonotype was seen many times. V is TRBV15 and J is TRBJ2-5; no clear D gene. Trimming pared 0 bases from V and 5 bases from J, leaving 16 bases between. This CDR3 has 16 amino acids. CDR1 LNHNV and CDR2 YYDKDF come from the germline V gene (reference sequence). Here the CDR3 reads CATSRDSLGNWETQYF. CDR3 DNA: TGTGCCACCAGCAGAGATTCTTTAGGTAATTGGGAGACCCAGTACTTC.

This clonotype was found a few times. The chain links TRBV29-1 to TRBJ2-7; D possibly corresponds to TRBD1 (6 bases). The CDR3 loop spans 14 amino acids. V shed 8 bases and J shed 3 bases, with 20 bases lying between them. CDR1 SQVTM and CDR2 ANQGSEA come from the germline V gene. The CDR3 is CSLAPRTANYEQYF. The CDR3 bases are TGCAGCTTAGCACCCAGGACAGCCAACTACGAGCAGTACTTC.

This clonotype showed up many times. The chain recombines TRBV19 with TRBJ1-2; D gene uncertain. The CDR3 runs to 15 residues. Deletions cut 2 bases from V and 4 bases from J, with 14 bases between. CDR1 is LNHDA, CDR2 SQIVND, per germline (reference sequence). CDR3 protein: CASSISPPASYGYTF. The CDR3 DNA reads TGTGCCAGTAGTATATCTCCGCCAGCGTCCTATGGCTACACCTTC.

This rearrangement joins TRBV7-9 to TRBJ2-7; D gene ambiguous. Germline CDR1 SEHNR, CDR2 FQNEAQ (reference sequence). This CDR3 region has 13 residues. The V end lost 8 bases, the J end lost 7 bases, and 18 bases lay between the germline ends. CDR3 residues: CASSPQAELEQYF. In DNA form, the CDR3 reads TGTGCCAGCTCACCCCAGGCGGAGTTGGAGCAGTACTTC.

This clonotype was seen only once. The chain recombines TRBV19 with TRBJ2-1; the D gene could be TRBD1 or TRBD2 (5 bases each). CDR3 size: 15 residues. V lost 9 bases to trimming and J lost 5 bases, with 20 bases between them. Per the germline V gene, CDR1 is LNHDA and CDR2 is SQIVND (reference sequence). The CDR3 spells CASSSYPGRDNEQFF. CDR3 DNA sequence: TGTGCCAGCAGTTCATACCCGGGACGAGACAATGAGCAGTTCTTC.

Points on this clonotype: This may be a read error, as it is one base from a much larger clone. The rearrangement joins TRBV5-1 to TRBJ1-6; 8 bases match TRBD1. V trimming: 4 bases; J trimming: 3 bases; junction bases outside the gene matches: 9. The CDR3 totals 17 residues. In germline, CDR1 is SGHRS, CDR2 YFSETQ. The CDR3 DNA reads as TGCGCCAGCAGCCACGGACAGGGAGATGGCTATAATTCACCCCTCCACTTT. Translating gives CASSHGQGDGYNSPLHF.

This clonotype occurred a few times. The CDR3 is CASSPGPPNYGYTF. The CDR3 region has the DNA TGTGCCAGCAGTCCGGGTCCTCCTAACTATGGCTACACCTTC. The chain has TRBV6-1 and TRBJ1-2; D gene ambiguous. Germline loops: CDR1 MNHNS, CDR2 SASEGT. Trimming cost V 5 bases and J 0 bases, with 10 bases left between them. CDR3 size: 14 residues.

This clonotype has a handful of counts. CDR3 loop: CASSLVALEQYF. CDR3 in DNA: TGTGCCAGCAGTTTAGTAGCCCTAGAGCAGTACTTC. The chain combines TRBV12-3 or TRBV12-4 with TRBJ2-7; D unresolved. This CDR3 contains 12 residues. Trimming stripped 1 base from V and 7 bases from J, with 8 bases between.

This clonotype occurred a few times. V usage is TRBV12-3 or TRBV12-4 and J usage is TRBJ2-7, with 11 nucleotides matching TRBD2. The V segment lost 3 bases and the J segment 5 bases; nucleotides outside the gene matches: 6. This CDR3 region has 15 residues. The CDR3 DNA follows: TGTGCCAGCAGTTTCGAACTAGCGGGAGTGAACGAGCAGTACTTC. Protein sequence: CASSFELAGVNEQYF.

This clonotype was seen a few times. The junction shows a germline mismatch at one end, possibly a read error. The CDR3 spells CTSSLGGTEAFF. In DNA, the CDR3 is TGTACCAGCAGCCTGGGTGGTACTGAAGCTTTCTTT. This chain joins TRBV11-3 and TRBJ1-1; D gene uncertain. The CDR3 is 12 amino acids. Per the germline V gene, CDR1 is SGHNT and CDR2 is YENEEA.

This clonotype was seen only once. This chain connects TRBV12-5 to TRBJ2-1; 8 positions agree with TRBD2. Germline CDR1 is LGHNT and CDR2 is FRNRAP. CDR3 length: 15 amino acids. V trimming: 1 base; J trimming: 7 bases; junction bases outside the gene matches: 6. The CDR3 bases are TGTGCTAGTGGTTTGGGGACTAGCAGGTTAAATGAGCAGTTCTTC. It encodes CASGLGTSRLNEQFF. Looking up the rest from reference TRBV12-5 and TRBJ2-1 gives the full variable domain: DARVTQTPRHKVTEMGQEVTMRCQPILGHNTVFWYRQTMMQGLELLAYFRNRAPLDDSGMPKDRFSAEMPDATLATLKIQPSEPRDSAVYFCASGLGTSRLNEQFFGPGTRLTVL.

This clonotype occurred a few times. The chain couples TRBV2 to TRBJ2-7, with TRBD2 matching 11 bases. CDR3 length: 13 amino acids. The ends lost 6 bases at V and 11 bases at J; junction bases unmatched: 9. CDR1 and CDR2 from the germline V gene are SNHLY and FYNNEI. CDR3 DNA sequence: TGTGCCAGCAGCCAAGGATCTAGCGGGGGGAAGTACTTC. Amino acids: CASSQGSSGGKYF.

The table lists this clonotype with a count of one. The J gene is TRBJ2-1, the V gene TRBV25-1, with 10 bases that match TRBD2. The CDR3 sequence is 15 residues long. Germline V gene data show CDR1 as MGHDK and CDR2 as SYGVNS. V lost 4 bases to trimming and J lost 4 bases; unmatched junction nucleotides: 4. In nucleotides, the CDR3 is TGTGCCAGCAGTGGGGGGACTAGCGCATACAATGAGCAGTTCTTC. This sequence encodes CASSGGTSAYNEQFF. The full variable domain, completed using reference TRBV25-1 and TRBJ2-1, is EADIYQTPRYLVIGTGKKITLECSQTMGHDKMYWYQQDPGMELHLIHYSYGVNSTEKGDLSSESTVSRIRTEHFPLTLESARPSHTSQYLCASSGGTSAYNEQFFGPGTRLTVL.

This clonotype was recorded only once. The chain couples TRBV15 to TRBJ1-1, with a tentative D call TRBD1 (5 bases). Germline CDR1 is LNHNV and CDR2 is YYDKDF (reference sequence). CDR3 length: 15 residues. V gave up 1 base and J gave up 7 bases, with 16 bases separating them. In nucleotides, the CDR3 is TGTGCCACCAGCAGAGGCAGCGGGGGGACGGGTGAAGCTTTCTTT. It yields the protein CATSRGSGGTGEAFF.

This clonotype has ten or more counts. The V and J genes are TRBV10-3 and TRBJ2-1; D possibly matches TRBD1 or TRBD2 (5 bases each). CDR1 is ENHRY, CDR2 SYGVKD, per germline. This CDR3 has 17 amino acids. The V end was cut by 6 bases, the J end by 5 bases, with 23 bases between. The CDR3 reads CAISGTDPTRGDNEQFF. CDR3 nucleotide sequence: TGTGCCATCAGCGGGACGGACCCGACCAGAGGGGACAATGAGCAGTTCTTC.

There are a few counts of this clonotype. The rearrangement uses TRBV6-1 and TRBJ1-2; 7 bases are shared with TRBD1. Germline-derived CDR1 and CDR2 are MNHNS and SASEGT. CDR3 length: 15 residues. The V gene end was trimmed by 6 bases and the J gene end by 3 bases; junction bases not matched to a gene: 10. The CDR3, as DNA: TGTGCCAGCAGCGCCAGTTGGCAGGGGGACTATGGCTACACCTTC. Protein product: CASSASWQGDYGYTF.

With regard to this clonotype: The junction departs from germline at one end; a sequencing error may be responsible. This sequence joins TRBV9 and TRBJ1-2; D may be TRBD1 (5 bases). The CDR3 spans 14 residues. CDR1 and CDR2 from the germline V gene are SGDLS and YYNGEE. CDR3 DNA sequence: TGTGCGAGCACGAATGACAGAGGCGGTTATGGCTACACCTTC. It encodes CASTNDRGGYGYTF.

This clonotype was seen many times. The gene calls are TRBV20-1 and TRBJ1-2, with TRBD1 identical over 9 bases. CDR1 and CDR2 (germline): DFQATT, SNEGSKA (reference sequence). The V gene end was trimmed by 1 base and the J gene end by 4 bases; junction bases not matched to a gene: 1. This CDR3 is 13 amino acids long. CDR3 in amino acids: CSARVTGGYGYTF. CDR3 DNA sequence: TGCAGTGCTAGAGTGACAGGGGGCTATGGCTACACCTTC.

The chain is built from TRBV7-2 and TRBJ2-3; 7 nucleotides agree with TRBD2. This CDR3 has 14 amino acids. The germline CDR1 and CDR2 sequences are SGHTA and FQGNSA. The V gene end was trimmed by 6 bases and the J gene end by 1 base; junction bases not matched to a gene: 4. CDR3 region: CASRSAGGTDTQYF. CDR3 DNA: TGTGCCAGCAGATCGGCGGGGGGCACAGATACGCAGTATTTT.

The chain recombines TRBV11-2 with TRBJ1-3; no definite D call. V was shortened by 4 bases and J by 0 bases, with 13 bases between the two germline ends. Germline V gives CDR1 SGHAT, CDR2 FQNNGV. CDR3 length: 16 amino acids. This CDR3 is CASSSEGPSSGNTIYF. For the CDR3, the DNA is TGTGCCAGCAGCTCGGAAGGGCCAAGCTCTGGAAACACCATATATTTT.

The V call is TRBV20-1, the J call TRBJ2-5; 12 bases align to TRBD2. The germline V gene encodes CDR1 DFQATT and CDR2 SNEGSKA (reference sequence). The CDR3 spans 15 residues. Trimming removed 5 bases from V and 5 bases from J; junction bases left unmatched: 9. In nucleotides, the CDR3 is TGCAGTGCTTACTCTAGCGGGGGGGCGTCTGAGACCCAGTACTTC. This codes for CSAYSSGGASETQYF.

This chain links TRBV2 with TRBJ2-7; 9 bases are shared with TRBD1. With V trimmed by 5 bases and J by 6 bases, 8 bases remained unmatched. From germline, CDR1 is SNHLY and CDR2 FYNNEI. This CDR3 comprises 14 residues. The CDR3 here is CASSLSGTGREQYF. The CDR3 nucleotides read TGTGCCAGCAGTCTCTCCGGGACAGGGCGCGAGCAGTACTTC.